This T cell receptor (beta chain) was identified in a study of blood T cell repertoires in COVID-19. Data came from immunoSEQ multiplex PCR; TCRdb stores just in-frame clones and leaves some out. This sample yields tens of thousands of clones, of which about 82% are seen a single time; 5.3% belongs to the top ten. V shed 5 bases, J shed 9 bases, and the junction held 12 bases outside the gene matches. Germline CDR1 reads SGHAT; CDR2 reads FQNNGV. The CDR3 has 15 residues. This chain joins TRBV11-2 and TRBJ2-1; 8 nucleotides match TRBD2. The sequence derives from a man between 65 and 79 years old with acute or convalescent COVID-19. Sequenced material: peripheral blood. The CDR3 protein is CASSTPGGPAGEQFF. CDR3 nucleotide sequence: TGTGCCAGCAGCACTCCGGGGGGGCCGGCAGGTGAGCAGTTCTTC.